This TCR beta chain derives from a study of T cell changes during pregnancy in multiple sclerosis. Clones were sequenced by immunoSEQ multiplex PCR, and TCRdb holds only the in-frame ones, with some missing. Seen here are under 85,000 clones, 75% to 95% observed once, and the top ten hold around 0.45%. This CDR3 contains 15 residues. Germline V gene lookup returns CDR1 MGHDK and CDR2 SYGVNS. The trim removed 3 bases at V and 5 bases at J, leaving 8 bases unmatched. The sample in question was CD4+ T cells from peripheral blood mononuclear cells, obtained in the second trimester of pregnancy. V is TRBV25-1 and J is TRBJ2-7; 9 nucleotides match TRBD2. This clonotype was sampled from a female donor with multiple sclerosis, enrolled in a pregnancy study. CDR3: CASSDSGSPRNEQYF. In DNA form, the CDR3 reads TGTGCCAGCAGTGATAGCGGGAGCCCTCGAAACGAGCAGTACTTC.